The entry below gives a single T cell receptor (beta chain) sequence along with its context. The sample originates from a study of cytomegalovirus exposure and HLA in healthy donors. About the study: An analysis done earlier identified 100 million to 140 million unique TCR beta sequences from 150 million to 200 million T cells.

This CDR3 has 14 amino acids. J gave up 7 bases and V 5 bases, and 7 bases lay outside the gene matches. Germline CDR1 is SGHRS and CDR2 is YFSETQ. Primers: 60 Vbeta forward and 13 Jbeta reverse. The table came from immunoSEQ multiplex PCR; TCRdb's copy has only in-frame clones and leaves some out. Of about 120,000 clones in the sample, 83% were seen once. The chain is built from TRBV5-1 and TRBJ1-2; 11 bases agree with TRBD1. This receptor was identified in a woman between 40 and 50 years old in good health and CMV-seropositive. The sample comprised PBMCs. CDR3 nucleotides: TGCGCCAGCAGTTGGGGACAGGGGGTTCCTGGCTACACCTTC. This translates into CASSWGQGVPGYTF.